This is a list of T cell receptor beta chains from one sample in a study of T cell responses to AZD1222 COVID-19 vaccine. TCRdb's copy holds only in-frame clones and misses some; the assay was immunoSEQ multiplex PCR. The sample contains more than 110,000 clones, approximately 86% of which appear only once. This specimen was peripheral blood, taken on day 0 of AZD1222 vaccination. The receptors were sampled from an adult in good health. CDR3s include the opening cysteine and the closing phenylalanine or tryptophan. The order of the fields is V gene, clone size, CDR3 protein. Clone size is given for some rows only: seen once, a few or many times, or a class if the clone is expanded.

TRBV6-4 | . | CASRPPDTQYF
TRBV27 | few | CASSLRTGATEAFF
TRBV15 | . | CATSRDIGTSGSSYNEQFF
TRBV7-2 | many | CASRQGAANYGYTF
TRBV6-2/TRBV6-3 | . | CASSYPTGITYEQYF
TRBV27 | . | CASTHRGRAYEQYF
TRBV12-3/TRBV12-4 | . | CASSGQGFYGYTF
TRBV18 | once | CASSVPGADEQYF
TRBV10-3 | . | CAITGQLLPGNTIYF
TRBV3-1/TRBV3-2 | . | CASSQGLAGGRTQYF
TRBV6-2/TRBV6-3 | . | CASSYVDAYEQYF
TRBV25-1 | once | CASSEAGVEQYF
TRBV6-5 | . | CASSYTLPGETEAFF
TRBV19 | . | CASSIAGQGIGNTEAFF
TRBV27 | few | CASSLSVSGTNYGYTF
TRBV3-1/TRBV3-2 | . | CASSPPITDTQYF
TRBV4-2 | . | CASSQVGVAADTQYF
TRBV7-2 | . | CASSLQGATNTGELFF
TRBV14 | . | CASSQDFIQGRRTEQFF
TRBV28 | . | CASSLQDYGYTF
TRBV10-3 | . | CAISESGDRGLNEQFF
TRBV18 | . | CASSPRTGQDTGELFF